These 19 T cell receptor beta chains originate from one sample sequenced in a study of T-cell reconstitution after alpha-beta-depleted transplantation in children. Molecular barcoding with unique molecular identifiers was used for the TCRbeta library. MiXCR, applied by TCRdb to the PCR reads, yields one record per CDR3 protein. The sample carries 440,000 or so distinct CDR3 sequences, around two fifths recorded once. The specimen was PBMCs, collected before TCRalphabeta/CD19-depleted stem cell transplant. These TCRs come from a girl aged 2 to 9 with aplastic anemia, due to receive a stem cell transplant.

The V call is TRBV11-2, the J call TRBJ1-1; maybe TRBD1 (6 bases). CDR1 is SGHAT, CDR2 FQNNGV, per germline. This CDR3 has 15 residues. The ends were cut back, 2 bases at V and 1 base at J, with 11 bases in the middle. CDR3 bases: TGTGCCAGCAGCTTATTGACAGGTCCGAACACTGAAGCTTTCTTT. The encoded protein is CASSLLTGPNTEAFF.

This chain uses TRBV29-1 with TRBJ2-7; D is undetermined. Trimming took 5 bases from V and 4 from J, leaving 21 bases between them. From germline, CDR1 is SQVTM and CDR2 ANQGSEA. The CDR3 loop spans 15 amino acids. The CDR3, as DNA: TGCAGCGTTCAACGAGTCCCGGTCACTCTATACGAGCAGTACTTC. This codes for CSVQRVPVTLYEQYF.

The CDR3 region has the DNA TGTGCCAGCAGCTCCCCCGGCGATCTCCCCCCCAATGAGCAGTTCTTC. It codes for CASSSPGDLPPNEQFF. The V and J genes are TRBV7-9 and TRBJ2-1, with unresolved D. The germline V and J ends were trimmed by 4 bases and 6 bases, with 19 bases remaining between them. The CDR3 spans 16 residues. Germline V CDR1 and CDR2: SEHNR, FQNEAQ (reference sequence).

This clonotype showed up just a few times. The chain has TRBV7-2 and TRBJ2-2; 9 bases align to TRBD2. The CDR3 consists of 17 residues. V shed 1 base and J 1 base; nucleotides not matched to a gene: 4. Germline V CDR1 and CDR2: SGHTA, FQGNSA. Here the CDR3 DNA reads TGTGCCAGCAGCTTAGTGGCTAGCGGGATGAACACCGGGGAGCTGTTTTTT. Translation gives CASSLVASGMNTGELFF.

This sequence joins TRBV27 and TRBJ1-1; D ambiguous. Germline CDR1 reads MNHEY; CDR2 reads SMNVEV (reference sequence). The CDR3 is made up of 13 amino acids. Trimming removed 3 bases at V and 1 base at J, with 6 bases between. CDR3 in DNA: TGTGCCAGCAGTTTTTTTGCGAACACTGAAGCTTTCTTT. It specifies CASSFFANTEAFF.

The chain is built from TRBV29-1 and TRBJ2-1, with TRBD1 matching over 8 bases. J gave up 3 bases and V 7 bases, and 8 bases lay outside the gene matches. The CDR3 is 14 amino acids. Germline CDR1 is SQVTM and CDR2 is ANQGSEA. CDR3 coding DNA: TGCAGCGCCGGGCGGACAGGGATCTACAATGAGCAGTTCTTC. Its translation: CSAGRTGIYNEQFF.

There are a few counts of this clonotype. This chain connects TRBV4-2 to TRBJ2-3, with 10 bases fitting TRBD2. Per germline, CDR1 LGHNA and CDR2 YNFKEQ. The CDR3 runs to 14 residues. With 1 base clipped from V and 6 bases from J, the junction kept 1 base outside the gene matches. CDR3 DNA sequence: TGTGCCAGCAGCCAAGGACTAGCGGGTGATACGCAGTATTTT. Protein product: CASSQGLAGDTQYF.

The CDR3 sequence: CRVAGVVSEQFF. The DNA for the CDR3 is TGCAGAGTAGCGGGAGTGGTCAGTGAGCAGTTCTTC. J is TRBJ2-1 and V is TRBV20-1; 9 bases agree with TRBD2. CDR1 DFQATT and CDR2 SNEGSKA come from the germline V gene (reference sequence). The length of the CDR3 is 12 residues.

This rearrangement joins TRBV4-2 to TRBJ2-7, with D perhaps assigned TRBD1 or TRBD2 (5 bases each). CDR1 LGHNA and CDR2 YNFKEQ come from the germline V gene. The CDR3 is 17 amino acids. With 1 base removed from V and 0 bases from J, the gap between germline ends came to 16 bases. CDR3 protein: CASSQVHGTDPSYEQYF. For the CDR3, the DNA is TGTGCCAGCAGCCAAGTTCACGGGACCGACCCCTCCTACGAGCAGTACTTC.

This clonotype was observed at least ten times. This chain links TRBV7-6 with TRBJ1-1; 8 nucleotides align to TRBD1. Germline loops: CDR1 SGHVS, CDR2 FNYEAQ. J gave up 1 base and V 5 bases, and 6 bases lay outside the gene matches. The CDR3 contains 15 residues. The CDR3 bases are TGTGCCAGCAGCACATGGACAGGGCGGAACACTGAAGCTTTCTTT. Translated: CASSTWTGRNTEAFF.

In its sample, this clonotype was seen a few times. The chain uses TRBV2 and TRBJ2-7, with a weak D call TRBD1 (6 bases). Germline V gene data show CDR1 as SNHLY and CDR2 as FYNNEI. The CDR3 extends over 13 amino acids. Trimming took 2 bases from V and 5 from J, leaving 10 bases between them. The CDR3 loop is CASSEPGEDEQYF. CDR3 nucleotides: TGTGCCAGCAGTGAACCAGGGGAAGACGAGCAGTACTTC.

This clonotype appeared many times. The V gene is TRBV14, the J gene TRBJ2-4; 10 bases fit TRBD2. Unmatched junction bases numbered 7, after V lost 2 bases and J lost 0 bases. The CDR3 contains 18 residues. Looked up from germline, CDR1 is SGHDN and CDR2 is FVKESK. CDR3 bases: TGTGCCAGCAGCCAAACCCTCCTAGCGGGAGAAGCCAAAAACATTCAGTACTTC. Translated, it gives CASSQTLLAGEAKNIQYF.

This clonotype was recorded a few times. The chain couples TRBV6-1 to TRBJ2-6; D might be TRBD1 (6 bases). The CDR3 loop spans 15 amino acids. Trimming cost V 6 bases and J 2 bases, with 11 bases left between them. Germline values: CDR1 MNHNS, CDR2 SASEGT. The CDR3 bases are TGTGCCAGCAGACCCAACAGGGCTGGGGCCAACGTCCTGACTTTC. It codes for CASRPNRAGANVLTF.

CDR3 residues: CASTGGRERTDTQYF. CDR3 nucleotides: TGTGCCAGCACCGGGGGGCGGGAGAGGACAGATACGCAGTATTTT. The V call is TRBV21-1, the J call TRBJ2-3; no DNA check was done on the table's D call, TRBD1. TRBV21-1 counts as a pseudogene. The CDR3 consists of 15 residues.

This clonotype was observed a handful of times. The V call is TRBV29-1, the J call TRBJ1-2; maybe TRBD1 (5 bases). Trimming took off 6 bases at V and 4 bases at J, with 24 bases between the two ends. This CDR3 comprises 16 residues. Germline V lookup: CDR1 SQVTM, CDR2 ANQGSEA. The CDR3 DNA is TGCAGCGTCCCTAATTTGGGGCGGAGTGCCCGCTATGGCTACACCTTC. Protein product: CSVPNLGRSARYGYTF. Drawing the rest from reference TRBV29-1 and TRBJ1-2, the complete variable domain is SAVISQKPSRDICQRGTSLTIQCQVDSQVTMMFWYRQQPGQSLTLIATANQGSEATYESGFVIDKFPISRPNLTFSTLTVSNMSPEDSSIYLCSVPNLGRSARYGYTFGSGTRLTVV.

The V and J genes are TRBV5-1 and TRBJ2-5, with TRBD2 as a possible D gene (6 bases). The V end was cut by 1 base, the J end by 1 base, with 11 bases between. The length of the CDR3 is 15 residues. Germline loops: CDR1 SGHRS, CDR2 YFSETQ. CDR3 DNA sequence: TGCGCCAGCAGCTTGAGGCTTAGCGGCCAAGAGACCCAGTACTTC. The encoded protein is CASSLRLSGQETQYF.

The V and J genes are TRBV12-3 or TRBV12-4 and TRBJ2-5, with 7 positions matching TRBD2. Trimming at V came to 7 bases and at J to 2 bases, leaving 7 bases not matched to a gene. The CDR3 length is 14 residues. In nucleotides, the CDR3 is TGTGCCAGCACCGGCGGGGGAGAGCAAGAGACCCAGTACTTC. Its translation is CASTGGGEQETQYF.

The chain links TRBV3-1 to TRBJ2-7, with D possibly called TRBD1 or TRBD2 (5 bases each). Germline values: CDR1 LGHDT, CDR2 YNNKEL (reference sequence). The CDR3 covers 12 residues. V was shortened by 4 bases and J by 7 bases, with 11 bases between the two germline ends. The CDR3 is CASSPTGGEQYF. CDR3 bases: TGTGCCAGCAGCCCGACTGGGGGAGAGCAGTACTTC.

The chain's CDR3 is CASSLAATGSYEQYF. The CDR3 coding sequence is TGTGCCAGCAGCTTAGCCGCGACAGGGTCCTACGAGCAGTACTTC. The rearrangement links TRBV7-9 to TRBJ2-7, with TRBD1 matching 7 bases. Losses at the gene ends were 0 bases for V and 1 base for J; bases not matched to a gene: 3. CDR1 SEHNR and CDR2 FQNEAQ come from the germline V gene (reference sequence). The CDR3 length is 15 residues.